This T cell receptor beta chain was observed in a study of cytomegalovirus exposure and HLA in healthy donors. The CDR3 has 11 residues. The J segment lost 10 bases and the V segment lost 6 bases, leaving 5 bases of the junction unmatched. Germline assignment: CDR1 SGHNT and CDR2 YYREEE (reference sequence). Study-level findings and limits: The listing of roughly 160 TCR beta chains classed them as cytomegalovirus-associated. Exclusion as indistinguishable affected some V segments, including TRBV6-2 and TRBV6-3.

PCR involved 60 Vbeta and 13 Jbeta primers. Some clones are missing from TCRdb's copy, which holds only in-frame ones; the method was immunoSEQ multiplex PCR. The table includes 85,000 to 100,000 clones, approximately 63% detected once. Details on this clone: The antigen is undetermined.

The sequenced sample was PBMCs. This clonotype was sampled from a woman aged 25 to 39 in good health and CMV-seronegative. The V call is TRBV5-4, the J call TRBJ1-2, with 8 bases that match TRBD1. Written as DNA, the CDR3 is TGTGCCAGCAACACAGGGGGAGCCTACACCTTC. Amino acid sequence: CASNTGGAYTF.